This entry concerns a single T cell receptor (beta chain). Its antigen remains unknown. Per the germline V gene, CDR1 is SNHLY and CDR2 is FYNNEI. Trimming cost V 4 bases and J 14 bases; bases outside gene matches: 9. The CDR3 is 12 amino acids. This entry comes from a study of OX40 agonist ivuxolimab in advanced cancers. Study as a whole: Earlier anti-PD-1, anti-PD-L1 or anti-CTLA-4 therapy was permitted; over 35% had received some. Notes on the study in general: Clonal expansion from baseline to week 6 occurred in both CD4+ and CD8+ T cells. The study found among the lowest clonal expansion in partial responders at 0.1-3.0 mg/kg.

Libraries were prepared by immunoSEQ multiplex PCR; TCRdb keeps only in-frame clonotypes and omits some of them. The table shows some 77,000 clones, with around 87% occurring only once. The rearrangement uses TRBV2 and TRBJ1-2; 8 bases are a match to TRBD1. The TCR comes from an adult with an advanced solid tumor such as melanoma, head and neck, liver or kidney cancer. Sample: CD4+ or CD8+ T cells sorted from blood, taken in a trial of the OX40 agonist ivuxolimab. The CDR3 nucleotides read TGTGCCAGCAGTGTTACCAGGGGGCGCGTAACCTTC. It yields the protein CASSVTRGRVTF.